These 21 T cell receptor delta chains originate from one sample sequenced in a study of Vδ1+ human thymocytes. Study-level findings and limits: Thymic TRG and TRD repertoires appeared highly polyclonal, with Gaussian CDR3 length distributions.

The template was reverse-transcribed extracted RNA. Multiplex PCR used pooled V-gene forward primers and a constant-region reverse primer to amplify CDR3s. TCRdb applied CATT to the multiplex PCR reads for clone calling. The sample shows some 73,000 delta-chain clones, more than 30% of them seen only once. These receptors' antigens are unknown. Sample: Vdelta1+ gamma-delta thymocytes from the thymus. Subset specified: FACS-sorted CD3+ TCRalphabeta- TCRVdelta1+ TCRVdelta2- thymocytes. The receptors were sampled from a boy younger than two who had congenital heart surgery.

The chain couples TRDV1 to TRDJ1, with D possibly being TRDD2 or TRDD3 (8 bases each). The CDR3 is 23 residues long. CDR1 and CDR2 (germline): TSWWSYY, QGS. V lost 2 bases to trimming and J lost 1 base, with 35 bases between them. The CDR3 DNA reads TGTGCTCTTGGGGAAGACTTCCTACGCGTTCACTGGGGGCCTCTTCCCGTCACCGATAAACTCATCTTT. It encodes CALGEDFLRVHWGPLPVTDKLIF.

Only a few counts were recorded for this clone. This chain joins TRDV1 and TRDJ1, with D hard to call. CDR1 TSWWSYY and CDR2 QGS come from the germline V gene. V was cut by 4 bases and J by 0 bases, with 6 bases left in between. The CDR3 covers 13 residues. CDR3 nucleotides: TGTGCTCTTGGGGGGGGCCACACCGATAAACTCATCTTT. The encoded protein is CALGGGHTDKLIF.

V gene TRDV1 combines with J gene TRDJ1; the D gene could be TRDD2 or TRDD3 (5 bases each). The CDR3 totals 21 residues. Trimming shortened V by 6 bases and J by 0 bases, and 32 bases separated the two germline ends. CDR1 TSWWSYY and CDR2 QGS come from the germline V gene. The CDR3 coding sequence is TGTGCTCTTGGTGGTGGGGCCGAATTCCTTCATCGGGGGTTTTACACCGATAAACTCATCTTT. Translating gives CALGGGAEFLHRGFYTDKLIF.

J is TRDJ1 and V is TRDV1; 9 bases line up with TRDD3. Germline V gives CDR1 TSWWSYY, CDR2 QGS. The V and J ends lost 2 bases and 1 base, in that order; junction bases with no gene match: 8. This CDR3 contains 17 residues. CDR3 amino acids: CALGEVLGDIVTDKLIF. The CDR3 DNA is TGTGCTCTTGGGGAAGTCTTGGGGGATATCGTCACCGATAAACTCATCTTT.

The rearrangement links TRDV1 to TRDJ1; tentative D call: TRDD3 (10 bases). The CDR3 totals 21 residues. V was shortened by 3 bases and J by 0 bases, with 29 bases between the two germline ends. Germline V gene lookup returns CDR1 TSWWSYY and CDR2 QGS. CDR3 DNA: TGTGCTCTTGGGGAGAACCTTCCTACTCGAACTGGGGGATCGTACACCGATAAACTCATCTTT. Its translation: CALGENLPTRTGGSYTDKLIF.

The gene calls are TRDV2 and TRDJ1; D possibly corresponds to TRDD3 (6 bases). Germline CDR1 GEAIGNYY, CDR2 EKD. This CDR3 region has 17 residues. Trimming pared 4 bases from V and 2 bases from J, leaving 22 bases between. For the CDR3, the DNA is TGTGCCTGTGAGGGGCTGGGGATCCATAGGCGGACCGATAAACTCATCTTT. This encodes CACEGLGIHRRTDKLIF.

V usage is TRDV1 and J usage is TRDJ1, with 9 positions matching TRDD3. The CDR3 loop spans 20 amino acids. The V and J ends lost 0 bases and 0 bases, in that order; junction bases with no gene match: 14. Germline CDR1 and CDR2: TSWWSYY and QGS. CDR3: CALGELPRTGGQDYTDKLIF. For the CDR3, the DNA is TGTGCTCTTGGGGAACTCCCCCGTACTGGGGGACAGGATTACACCGATAAACTCATCTTT.

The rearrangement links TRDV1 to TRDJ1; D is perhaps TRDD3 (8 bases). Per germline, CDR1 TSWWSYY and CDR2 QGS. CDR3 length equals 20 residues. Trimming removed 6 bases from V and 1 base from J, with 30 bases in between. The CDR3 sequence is CALGENSYGGIILVTDKLIF. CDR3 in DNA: TGTGCTCTTGGTGAAAATTCCTACGGGGGGATAATATTAGTCACCGATAAACTCATCTTT.

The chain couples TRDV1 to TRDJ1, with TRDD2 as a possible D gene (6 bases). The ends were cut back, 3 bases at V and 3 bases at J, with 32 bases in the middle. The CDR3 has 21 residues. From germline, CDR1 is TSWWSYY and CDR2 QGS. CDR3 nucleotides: TGTGCTCTTGGGGAGGGTGGCCTCCTACGTATCCTGGCGGGCTGGGCCGATAAACTCATCTTT. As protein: CALGEGGLLRILAGWADKLIF.

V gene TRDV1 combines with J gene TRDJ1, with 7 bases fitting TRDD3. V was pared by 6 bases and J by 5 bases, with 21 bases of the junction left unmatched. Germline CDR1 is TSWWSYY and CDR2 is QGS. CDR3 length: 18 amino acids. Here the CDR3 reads CALGARRSHRFGGDKLIF. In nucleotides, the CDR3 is TGTGCTCTTGGTGCGAGGCGCTCCCATCGCTTTGGGGGAGATAAACTCATCTTT.

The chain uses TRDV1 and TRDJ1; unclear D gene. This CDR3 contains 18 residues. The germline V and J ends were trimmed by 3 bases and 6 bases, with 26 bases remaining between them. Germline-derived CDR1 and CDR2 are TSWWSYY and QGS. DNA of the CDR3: TGTGCTCTTGGGGATAGACACCCCCGGCCCCTAGCCCATCATAAACTCATCTTT. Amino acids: CALGDRHPRPLAHHKLIF.

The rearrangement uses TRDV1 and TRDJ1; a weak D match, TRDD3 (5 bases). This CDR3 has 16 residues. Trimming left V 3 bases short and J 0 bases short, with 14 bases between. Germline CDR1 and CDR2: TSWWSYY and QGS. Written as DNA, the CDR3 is TGTGCTCTTGGGGAGTCAGGGGACAAGTACACCGATAAACTCATCTTT. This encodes CALGESGDKYTDKLIF.

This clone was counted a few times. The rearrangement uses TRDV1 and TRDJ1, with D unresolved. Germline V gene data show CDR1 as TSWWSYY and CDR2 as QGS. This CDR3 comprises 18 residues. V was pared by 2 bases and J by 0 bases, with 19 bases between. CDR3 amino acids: CALGEFPIGYEYTDKLIF. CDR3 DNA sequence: TGTGCTCTTGGGGAATTCCCCATCGGGTACGAGTACACCGATAAACTCATCTTT.

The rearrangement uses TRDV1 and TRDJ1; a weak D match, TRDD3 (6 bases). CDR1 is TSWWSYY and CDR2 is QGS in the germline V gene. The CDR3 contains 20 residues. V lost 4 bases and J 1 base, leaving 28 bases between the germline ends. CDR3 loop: CALGVTLSWGPKVGTDKLIF. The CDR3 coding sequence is TGTGCTCTTGGGGTGACTCTAAGCTGGGGTCCTAAAGTGGGCACCGATAAACTCATCTTT.

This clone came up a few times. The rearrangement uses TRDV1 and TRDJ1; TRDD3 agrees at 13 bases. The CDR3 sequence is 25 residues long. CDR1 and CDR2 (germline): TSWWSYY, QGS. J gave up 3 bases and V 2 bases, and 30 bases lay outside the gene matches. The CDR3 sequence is CALGETRQLAFVGTGGYAWSDKLIF. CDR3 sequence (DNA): TGTGCTCTTGGGGAAACGCGCCAACTAGCTTTTGTCGGTACTGGGGGATACGCCTGGTCCGATAAACTCATCTTT.

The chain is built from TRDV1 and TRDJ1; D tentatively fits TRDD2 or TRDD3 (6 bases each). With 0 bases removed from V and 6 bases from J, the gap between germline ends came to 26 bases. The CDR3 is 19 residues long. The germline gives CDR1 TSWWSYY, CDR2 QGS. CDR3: CALGELLAVLPPTGNKLIF. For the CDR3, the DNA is TGTGCTCTTGGGGAACTACTTGCGGTCCTACCTCCAACTGGGAATAAACTCATCTTT.

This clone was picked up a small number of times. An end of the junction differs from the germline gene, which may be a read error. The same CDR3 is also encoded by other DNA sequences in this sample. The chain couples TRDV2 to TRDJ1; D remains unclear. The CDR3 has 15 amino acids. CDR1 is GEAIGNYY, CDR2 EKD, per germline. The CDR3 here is CACDKGTTTTDKLIF. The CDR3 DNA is TGTGCCTGTGACAAAGGAACCACGACCACCGATAAACTCATCTTC.

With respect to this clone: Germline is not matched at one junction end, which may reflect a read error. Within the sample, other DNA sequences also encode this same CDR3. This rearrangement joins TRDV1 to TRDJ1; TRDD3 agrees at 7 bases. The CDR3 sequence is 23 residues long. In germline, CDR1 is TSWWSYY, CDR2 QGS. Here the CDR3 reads CALGILPSQRTERDPRYTDKLIF. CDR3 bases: TGCGCTCTTGGGATACTCCCGTCCCAACGTACTGAAAGGGATCCGCGGTACACCGATAAACTCATCTTT.

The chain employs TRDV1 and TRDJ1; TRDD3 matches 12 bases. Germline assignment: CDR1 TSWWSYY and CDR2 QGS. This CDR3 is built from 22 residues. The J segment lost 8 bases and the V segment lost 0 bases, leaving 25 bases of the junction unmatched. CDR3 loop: CALGELIFLRIRTGGYKAKLIF. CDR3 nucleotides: TGTGCTCTTGGGGAACTAATATTCCTACGGATCCGTACTGGGGGATACAAGGCGAAACTCATCTTT.

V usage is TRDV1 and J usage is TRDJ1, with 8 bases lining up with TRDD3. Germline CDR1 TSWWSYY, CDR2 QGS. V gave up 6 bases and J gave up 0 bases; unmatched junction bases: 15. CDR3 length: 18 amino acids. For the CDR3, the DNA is TGTGCTCTTGGAGAGAGCTTCCCTGGGGGAATCTACACCGATAAACTCATCTTT. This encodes CALGESFPGGIYTDKLIF.

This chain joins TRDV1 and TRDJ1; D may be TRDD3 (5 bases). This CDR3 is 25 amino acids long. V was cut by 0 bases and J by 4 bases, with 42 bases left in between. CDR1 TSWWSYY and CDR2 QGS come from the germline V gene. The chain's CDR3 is CALGELPPDYPHIEIHLGSGDKLIF. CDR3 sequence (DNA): TGTGCTCTTGGGGAACTACCCCCAGATTACCCACATATTGAGATACACCTGGGATCGGGCGATAAACTCATCTTT.